This T cell receptor (beta chain) stems from a study of shared clonotypes between healthy human individuals (dated by TCRdb to 2020 to 2022). As for the study more broadly: A couple of women and three men aged 18 to 49 years were included in the cohort. The study deeply sequenced blood TCR repertoires of 5 or 6 healthy adults to estimate repertoire size and the extent of clonotype sharing between individuals. For each donor, CD4 naive and CD4 memory were each given three plates, CD8 naive was given two plates, and CD8 memory was given one plate. Different laboratories and diverse techniques were used to prepare libraries and sequence TCR repertoires, to increase sequencing depth and limit assay-specific biases. Leukapheresis yielded between about 0.9 and 9.5 billion PBMCs per donor.

CD8 naive samples were obtained by positive selection for CCR7 among CD45RO-negative cells, yielding a CD45RA+CCR7+ population from which TemRA cells were excluded. The donors were healthy, HIV-negative adults who had no recently reported acute infections or vaccinations. Every donor was a Caucasian adult residing in Nashville, Tennessee, USA. After blood collection by leukapheresis, PBMCs were isolated using Ficoll-Histopaque density gradient centrifugation and then cryopreserved in the vapor phase of liquid nitrogen. Analytical flow cytometry was used to check the purity and quantity of every magnetically sorted T cell population. From each sorted fraction, genomic DNA was isolated and quantified by UV absorbance on a Nanodrop 2000c. Unmatched junction bases come to 15, with V trimmed by 7 bases and J by 7 bases. CDR1 and CDR2, per the germline V gene, are SGHVS and FNYEAQ. The CDR3, from cysteine to phenylalanine, totals 17 residues. Just the 51-base CDR3 DNA is kept, in frame starting at base 1.

With regard to this clone: Its binding antigen is unknown. No much larger clone exists at a distance of one base, and base qualities are not known.

What the study reported, not specific to this receptor: Across four donors, around 5.4% of naive CD4, approximately 3.6% of naive CD8, roughly 2.3% of memory CD4, and over 0.35% of memory CD8 clonotypes were shared. Based on pairwise subsampling, the degree of clonotype sharing among donors was expected to be affected by sequencing depth. Because the study included a small number of donors, the genetic and exposure-history diversity represented was limited. Clonotypes shared by all four sorted-subset donors showed higher generation probabilities than non-shared clonotypes. Naive subsets generally had larger estimated clonotype richness than memory subsets. Sampling was limited to blood, and TCR repertoires in tissue likely differ from TCR repertoires in blood. Even with the large sequencing depth, rarefaction of the sorted-subset datasets indicated that sequencing was incomplete.

TCR CDR3 regions were amplified from genomic DNA by multiplex PCR using the deep immunoSEQ assay. Genomic DNA extracted from each cell subset was distributed evenly over all wells of several immunoSEQ 96-well plates, and each plate served as one replicate. For sorted subsets, roughly 200 ng of genomic DNA, equivalent to around 30,000 T cell genomes, went into each replicate PCR. Purified libraries were quantified with a Qubit 3.0 fluorometer, sized on a Bioanalyzer 2100, and re-quantified with the KAPA Library Quantification kit. Every immunoSEQ 96-well plate was sequenced on a dedicated single-read 150-cycle Illumina NextSeq 550 flow cell. The study's processing was this. The immunoSEQ output contained only junctional sequences without quality scores, so filtering could not match that applied to full-length reads. Sequences were annotated with PyIR, a Python wrapper for IgBLAST v1.9, and V/J genes and CDR3 were assigned using IMGT germline references. Any read was removed if the V/J assignment was weak (E-value above 1e-6), the CDR3 was missing, or the read contained stop codons, out-of-frame junctions, or ambiguous translated residues. V3J clonotypes were defined by identical inferred V gene, J gene, and CDR3 amino acid sequence. To compute the percentage overlap between repertoires, the number of shared unique clonotypes was divided by the size of the smaller repertoire. Richness of each repertoire was evaluated using RTK rarefaction, the Chao1 estimator, and Recon v2.1 estimates of unobserved clonotypes. OLGA was used to compute generation probabilities for all TCRbeta clonotypes that the gDNA method yielded from a few donors. Held by TCRdb, this immuneACCESS table contains in-frame sequences only and omits some clones. Under half of the omission traces to an unresolved V gene where checked; the cause of the rest is unknown. The DNA was the basis for D and trimming; V, J and clone size are from that table. The sample data list about 2 million clones, and about 95% of these were observed just once. The top ten clonotypes cover 1% to 1.5% of the sample.

The source is a man between 18 and 29 years old in good health. The V and J segments used are TRBV7-6 and TRBJ2-1; TRBD2 aligns with 11 central bases. Sequencing was carried out using naive CD8+ T cells sorted from blood. The cell subset or site label corresponds to: CD45RA+CCR7+. The CDR3 reads as follows: CASTELIAGGPYNEQFF. The nucleotides read TGTGCCAGCACCGAACTCATAGCGGGAGGGCCGTATAATGAGCAGTTCTTC.